The entry below gives a single T cell receptor beta chain sequence along with its context. Antigen: not known. The sequenced target, TCR beta, came from blood CD8+ and CD4+ T cells. In the multiple sclerosis control group, patients were treatment-naive and had stable or active relapsing-remitting disease. Germline values: CDR1 MDHEN, CDR2 SYDVKM. V lost 2 bases and J 0 bases, leaving 9 bases between the germline ends. CDR3 length equals 15 residues. Reverse transcription used roughly 0.5 to 1 ug RNA and random hexamers. The method of amplification for TCR beta CDR3 was immunoSEQ multiplex PCR, covering 54 Vbeta and 13 Jbeta. TCRdb redid the calling of the immunoSEQ multiplex PCR reads with MiXCR, one entry per CDR3 protein. The repertoire consists of about 300,000 distinct CDR3 sequences, with about 91% occurring once and the leading ten covering around 0.18%. The data originate from a study of CD8 T cells in Susac syndrome.

Study-level findings and limits: By the study's own acknowledgment, its TCR sequencing and HLA analysis included relatively few individuals.

The J gene is TRBJ2-3, the V gene TRBV28, with D hard to call. This TCR derives from a human donor with multiple sclerosis. The material sequenced was CD8+ T cells from PBMCs. CDR3 sequence reads: CASSLVQGSTDTQYF. In nucleotides, the CDR3 is TGTGCCAGCAGTTTAGTTCAAGGCAGCACAGATACGCAGTATTTT.